These 26 T cell receptor beta chains share one sample of origin, sequenced in a study of cytomegalovirus exposure and HLA in healthy donors. Primers included in the PCR were 60 Vbeta and 13 Jbeta primers. TCRdb's copy holds only in-frame clones and misses some; the assay was immunoSEQ multiplex PCR. This table has under 150,000 clones, about 80% appearing once. The sequencing sample was made of PBMCs. Source of these receptors: a woman in her 40s in good health and CMV-seronegative.

The chain employs TRBV29-1 and TRBJ2-7; no firm D call. Per germline, CDR1 SQVTM and CDR2 ANQGSEA. V dropped 5 bases and J dropped 2 bases, with 10 bases sitting between them. CDR3 length equals 12 residues. The CDR3 nucleotides read TGCAGCGTTACCCACAGAACCTACGAGCAGTACTTC. This sequence encodes CSVTHRTYEQYF.

This chain joins TRBV6-5 and TRBJ1-2, with D unresolved. The CDR3 is 13 residues long. Germline-derived CDR1 and CDR2 are MNHEY and SVGAGI. Trimming took 2 bases from V and 0 from J, leaving 4 bases between them. CDR3 residues: CASSYTANYGYTF. CDR3 nucleotides: TGTGCCAGCAGTTACACGGCTAACTATGGCTACACCTTC.

V and J are TRBV15 and TRBJ2-2; no reliable D call. The CDR3 covers 15 residues. Trimming stripped 0 bases from V and 6 bases from J, with 11 bases between. The germline V gene encodes CDR1 LNHNV and CDR2 YYDKDF (reference sequence). The CDR3 DNA reads as TGTGCCACCAGCAGAGATATAGTCGGGTCCGGGGAGCTGTTTTTT. It yields the protein CATSRDIVGSGELFF.

The chain recombines TRBV7-9 with TRBJ2-1; 8 bases are shared with TRBD2. Germline values: CDR1 SEHNR, CDR2 FQNEAQ (reference sequence). Trimming at V came to 1 base and at J to 1 base, leaving 3 bases not matched to a gene. CDR3 length equals 16 residues. In DNA form, the CDR3 reads TGTGCCAGCAGCTTAGGAAGCGGGAGATCCTACAATGAGCAGTTCTTC. It is translated as CASSLGSGRSYNEQFF.

The V and J genes are TRBV27 and TRBJ1-5; TRBD1 aligns across 8 bases. The V segment lost 2 bases and the J segment 5 bases; nucleotides outside the gene matches: 2. The germline V gene encodes CDR1 MNHEY and CDR2 SMNVEV (reference sequence). The CDR3 length is 14 residues. This CDR3 reads CASSLMTGDQPQHF. CDR3 coding DNA: TGTGCCAGCAGTTTAATGACAGGGGATCAGCCCCAGCATTTT.

The CDR3 DNA reads TGTGCCAGCTCACCGGGACAGGTGGGGAATGAGCAGTTCTTC. It translates to CASSPGQVGNEQFF. V is TRBV18 and J is TRBJ2-1, with 8 nucleotides matching TRBD1. Unmatched junction bases numbered 5, after V lost 3 bases and J lost 7 bases. The CDR3 is made up of 14 amino acids. In germline, CDR1 is KGHSH, CDR2 LQKENI.

Only one count was recorded for this clone. The chain employs TRBV7-2 and TRBJ2-7, with D perhaps matching TRBD1 (6 bases). V lost 4 bases to trimming and J lost 1 base, with 11 bases between them. The CDR3 is made up of 14 amino acids. The germline gives CDR1 SGHTA, CDR2 FQGNSA. The CDR3 reads CASSSTGRSYEQYF. CDR3 bases: TGTGCCAGCAGCTCGACAGGCAGGTCCTACGAGCAGTACTTC. The full variable domain, completed using reference TRBV7-2 and TRBJ2-7, is GAGVSQSPSNKVTEKGKDVELRCDPISGHTALYWYRQSLGQGLEFLIYFQGNSAPDKSGLPSDRFSAERTGGSVSTLTIQRTQQEDSAVYLCASSSTGRSYEQYFGPGTRLTVT.

This chain links TRBV6-1 with TRBJ2-5; perhaps TRBD1 as D (5 bases). Trimming shortened V by 4 bases and J by 3 bases, and 9 bases separated the two germline ends. The CDR3 runs 13 residues. Germline V gives CDR1 MNHNS, CDR2 SASEGT. The CDR3 loop reads CASSGRAEETQYF. For the CDR3, the DNA is TGTGCCAGCAGTGGCAGGGCGGAAGAGACCCAGTACTTC.

This sequence joins TRBV6-1 and TRBJ2-7; TRBD2 aligns across 8 bases. V dropped 6 bases and J dropped 4; count of bases not matched to a gene: 8. The V gene's germline CDR1 is MNHNS and CDR2 SASEGT. The CDR3 spans 14 residues. DNA of the CDR3: TGTGCCAGCAGGGTAACTAGCGGAGTTTACGAGCAGTACTTC. It codes for CASRVTSGVYEQYF.

With regard to this clone: A junction boundary mismatches the germline segment, possibly from a read error. The V call is TRBV19, the J call TRBJ2-6; a possible D gene is TRBD2 (7 bases). CDR1 LNHDA and CDR2 SQIVND come from the germline V gene (reference sequence). This CDR3 is built from 15 residues. The CDR3 sequence: CASSRGVGGANVLPF. CDR3 bases: TGTGCCAGTAGTAGGGGAGTGGGGGGGGCCAACGTCCTGCCTTTC.

The chain joins TRBV6-1 to TRBJ2-3, with TRBD1 as a possible D gene (6 bases). Trimming shortened V by 0 bases and J by 3 bases, and 13 bases separated the two germline ends. The CDR3 runs 16 residues. From germline, CDR1 is MNHNS and CDR2 SASEGT. The CDR3 loop is CASSEAMGAVTDTQYF. The CDR3 nucleotides are TGTGCCAGCAGTGAAGCAATGGGGGCGGTGACAGATACGCAGTATTTT.

The V call is TRBV6-1, the J call TRBJ1-6; D not resolved. Trimming took 4 bases from V and 10 from J, leaving 8 bases between them. From germline, CDR1 is MNHNS and CDR2 SASEGT. The CDR3 loop spans 12 amino acids. DNA of the CDR3: TGTGCCAGCAGTGTTAATCGGTCACCCCTCCACTTT. It codes for CASSVNRSPLHF.

The CDR3 region has the DNA TGTGCCAGCAGCTCGAACATTTACACTGAAGCTTTCTTT. It codes for CASSSNIYTEAFF. V is TRBV11-3 and J is TRBJ1-1, with D hard to call. Between the trimmed V and J ends, which lost 4 bases and 3 bases, there was a span of 9 bases. The CDR3 is made up of 13 amino acids. Germline V lookup: CDR1 SGHNT, CDR2 YENEEA.

This clone was seen once. V usage is TRBV15 and J usage is TRBJ1-1; TRBD1 matches at 8 bases. CDR1 is LNHNV, CDR2 YYDKDF, per germline (reference sequence). V was pared by 9 bases and J by 1 base, with 10 bases of the junction left unmatched. This CDR3 is 15 amino acids long. The CDR3: CATSGQVIRNTEAFF. The CDR3 DNA reads as TGTGCCACGTCGGGACAGGTTATACGGAACACTGAAGCTTTCTTT.

V usage is TRBV7-2 and J usage is TRBJ2-3; D might be TRBD1 (5 bases). In germline, CDR1 is SGHTA, CDR2 FQGNSA. V dropped 5 bases and J dropped 6 bases, with 24 bases sitting between them. The CDR3 is 17 amino acids. CDR3 sequence (DNA): TGTGCCAGCAGCCCCCGGATAGGGGCCCACACACCCGATACGCAGTATTTT. This translates into CASSPRIGAHTPDTQYF.

This chain uses TRBV5-1 with TRBJ2-5; D might be TRBD2 (6 bases). CDR3 length equals 14 residues. The V end was cut by 0 bases, the J end by 4 bases, with 10 bases between. CDR1 is SGHRS, CDR2 YFSETQ, per germline. The CDR3 reads CASSLASGRETQYF. CDR3 DNA: TGCGCCAGCAGCTTGGCCTCCGGGAGAGAGACCCAGTACTTC. The full variable domain, with the rest looked up from reference TRBV5-1 and TRBJ2-5, is KAGVTQTPRYLIKTRGQQVTLSCSPISGHRSVSWYQQTPGQGLQFLFEYFSETQRNKGNFPGRFSGRQFSNSRSEMNVSTLELGDSALYLCASSLASGRETQYFGPGTRLLVL.

This chain links TRBV2 with TRBJ1-5, with 9 bases lining up with TRBD1. V lost 3 bases and J lost 5; bases outside the gene matches: 5. This CDR3 has 15 residues. Germline loops: CDR1 SNHLY, CDR2 FYNNEI. CDR3 in DNA: TGTGCCAGCAGTGAGGTGACAGGGGGGGATCAGCCCCAGCATTTT. Residues: CASSEVTGGDQPQHF.

This clone was seen a single time. The chain links TRBV27 to TRBJ2-7, with 7 bases identical to TRBD2. Per germline, CDR1 MNHEY and CDR2 SMNVEV (reference sequence). V lost 3 bases and J lost 3; bases outside the gene matches: 8. There are 15 residues in the CDR3. CDR3 coding DNA: TGTGCCAGCAGTTTGGGGCAGGGCGGGGGCTACGAGCAGTACTTC. This codes for CASSLGQGGGYEQYF.

The chain employs TRBV7-2 and TRBJ1-4; D not resolved. Trimming removed 5 bases from V and 5 bases from J, with 12 bases in between. Per the germline V gene, CDR1 is SGHTA and CDR2 is FQGNSA. The CDR3 runs to 14 residues. Written as DNA, the CDR3 is TGTGCCAGCAGCGATACAGTAGGCAATGAAAAACTGTTTTTT. Its translation is CASSDTVGNEKLFF. Variable domain in full (rest from reference TRBV7-2 and TRBJ1-4): GAGVSQSPSNKVTEKGKDVELRCDPISGHTALYWYRQSLGQGLEFLIYFQGNSAPDKSGLPSDRFSAERTGGSVSTLTIQRTQQEDSAVYLCASSDTVGNEKLFFGSGTQLSVL.

In this sample, this clone turned up once. CDR3 in amino acids: CASSQDMQASGITDTQYF. As DNA, the CDR3 is TGCGCCAGCAGCCAAGATATGCAGGCTAGCGGAATCACAGATACGCAGTATTTT. The chain employs TRBV4-1 and TRBJ2-3; TRBD2 agrees at 7 bases. Germline CDR1 reads MGHRA; CDR2 reads YSYEKL. V shed 0 bases and J 2 bases; nucleotides not matched to a gene: 11. CDR3 length: 18 residues.

This clone has a handful of counts. This chain links TRBV9 with TRBJ1-1; perhaps TRBD1 as D (5 bases). This CDR3 has 15 amino acids. Germline-derived CDR1 and CDR2 are SGDLS and YYNGEE. V was pared by 2 bases and J by 0 bases, with 11 bases between. In DNA form, the CDR3 reads TGTGCCAGCAGCGTTCAGGGTGGCGTGAACACTGAAGCTTTCTTT. As protein: CASSVQGGVNTEAFF.

V usage is TRBV4-2 and J usage is TRBJ2-5, with 9 positions matching TRBD1. CDR1 is LGHNA and CDR2 is YNFKEQ in the germline V gene. J lost 2 bases, V lost 1 base, and 2 bases had no gene match. This CDR3 is built from 15 residues. Here the CDR3 reads CASSQGDREQETQYF. CDR3 coding DNA: TGTGCCAGCAGCCAAGGGGACAGGGAGCAAGAGACCCAGTACTTC.

The sample holds a few counts of this clone. The chain combines TRBV9 with TRBJ2-3, with 14 bases identical to TRBD2. V dropped 7 bases and J dropped 3; count of bases not matched to a gene: 10. There are 17 residues in the CDR3. Germline assignment: CDR1 SGDLS and CDR2 YYNGEE. In DNA form, the CDR3 reads TGTGCCAGCGGCCGGACTAGCGGGGGGTATGGAACAGATACGCAGTATTTT. This sequence encodes CASGRTSGGYGTDTQYF.

This chain joins TRBV2 and TRBJ2-7; 9 bases line up with TRBD1. The trim removed 1 base at V and 3 bases at J, leaving 1 base unmatched. The CDR3 is 14 amino acids. From germline, CDR1 is SNHLY and CDR2 FYNNEI. As DNA, the CDR3 is TGTGCCAGCAGTGAAGGGACAGGGGTCTACGAGCAGTACTTC. Translation gives CASSEGTGVYEQYF.

The CDR3 reads CASSPRDGGSPLHF. In DNA, the CDR3 is TGTGCCAGCAGCCCCAGGGATGGTGGGTCACCCCTCCACTTT. V and J are TRBV7-9 and TRBJ1-6, with D perhaps TRBD1 (5 bases). V was pared by 5 bases and J by 10 bases, with 15 bases between. The CDR3 is 14 residues long. Germline V lookup: CDR1 SEHNR, CDR2 FQNEAQ (reference sequence).

The CDR3 nucleotides read TGCGCCAGCAGCCAAGAAGACAGGGGGGAGGTAGATACGCAGTATTTT. Amino acids: CASSQEDRGEVDTQYF. The genes are TRBV4-3 and TRBJ2-3; 9 nucleotides match TRBD1. Germline V lookup: CDR1 LGHNA, CDR2 YSLEER. The length of the CDR3 is 16 residues. After removal of 0 bases from V and 5 bases from J, the junction contained 6 bases not matched to a gene.